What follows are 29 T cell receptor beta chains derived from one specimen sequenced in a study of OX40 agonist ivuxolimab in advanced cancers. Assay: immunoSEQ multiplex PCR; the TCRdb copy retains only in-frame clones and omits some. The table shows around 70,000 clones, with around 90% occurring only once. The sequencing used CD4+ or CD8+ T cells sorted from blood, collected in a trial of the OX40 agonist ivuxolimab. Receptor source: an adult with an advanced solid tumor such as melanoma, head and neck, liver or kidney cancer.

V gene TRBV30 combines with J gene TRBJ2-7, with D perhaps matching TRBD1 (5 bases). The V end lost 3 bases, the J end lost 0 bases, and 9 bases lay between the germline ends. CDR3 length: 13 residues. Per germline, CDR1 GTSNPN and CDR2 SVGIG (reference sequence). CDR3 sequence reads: CAWRQESSYEQYF. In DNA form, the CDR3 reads TGTGCCTGGAGACAGGAGAGCTCCTACGAGCAGTACTTC.

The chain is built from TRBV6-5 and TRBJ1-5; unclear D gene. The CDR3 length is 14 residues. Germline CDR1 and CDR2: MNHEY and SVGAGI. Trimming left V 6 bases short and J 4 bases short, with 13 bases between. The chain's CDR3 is CASSPHSINQPQHF. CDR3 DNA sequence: TGTGCCAGCAGCCCCCACAGCATTAATCAGCCCCAGCATTTT.

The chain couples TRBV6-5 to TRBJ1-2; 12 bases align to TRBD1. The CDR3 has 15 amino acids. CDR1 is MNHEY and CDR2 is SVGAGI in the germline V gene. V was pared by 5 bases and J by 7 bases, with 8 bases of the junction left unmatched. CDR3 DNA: TGTGCCAGCAGTGCCGGGACAGGGGGCCTAGGTGGCTACACCTTC. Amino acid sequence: CASSAGTGGLGGYTF.

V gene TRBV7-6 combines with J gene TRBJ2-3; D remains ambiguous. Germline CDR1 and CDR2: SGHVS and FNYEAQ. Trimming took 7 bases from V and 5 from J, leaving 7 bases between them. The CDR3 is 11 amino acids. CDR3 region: CASTGEDTQYF. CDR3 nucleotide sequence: TGTGCCAGCACGGGTGAAGATACGCAGTATTTT.

CDR3 sequence: CATKQGADYEQYF. The CDR3 nucleotides are TGTGCCACCAAACAGGGGGCTGACTACGAGCAGTACTTC. This chain connects TRBV19 to TRBJ2-7, with 9 bases that match TRBD1. The length of the CDR3 is 13 residues. The ends lost 10 bases at V and 3 bases at J; junction bases unmatched: 7. In germline, CDR1 is LNHDA, CDR2 SQIVND (reference sequence).

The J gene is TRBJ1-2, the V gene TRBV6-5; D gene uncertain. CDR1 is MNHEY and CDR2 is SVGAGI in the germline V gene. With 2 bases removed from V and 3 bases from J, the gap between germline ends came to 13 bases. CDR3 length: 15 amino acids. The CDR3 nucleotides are TGTGCCAGCAGTTACGGCCCTAGTGGCTACTATGGCTACACCTTC. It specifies CASSYGPSGYYGYTF.

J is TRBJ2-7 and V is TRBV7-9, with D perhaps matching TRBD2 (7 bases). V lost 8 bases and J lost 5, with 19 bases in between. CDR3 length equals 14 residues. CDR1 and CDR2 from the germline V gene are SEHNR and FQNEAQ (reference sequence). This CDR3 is CASRGGTRLDEQYF. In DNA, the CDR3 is TGTGCCAGCCGCGGGGGCACACGTCTGGACGAGCAGTACTTC.

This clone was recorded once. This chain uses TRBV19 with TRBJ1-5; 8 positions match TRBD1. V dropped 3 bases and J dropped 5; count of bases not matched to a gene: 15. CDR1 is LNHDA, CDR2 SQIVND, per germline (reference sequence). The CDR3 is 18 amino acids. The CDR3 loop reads CASSMTPGRTGWDQPQHF. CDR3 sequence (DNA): TGTGCCAGTAGTATGACCCCTGGGAGGACAGGGTGGGATCAGCCCCAGCATTTT.

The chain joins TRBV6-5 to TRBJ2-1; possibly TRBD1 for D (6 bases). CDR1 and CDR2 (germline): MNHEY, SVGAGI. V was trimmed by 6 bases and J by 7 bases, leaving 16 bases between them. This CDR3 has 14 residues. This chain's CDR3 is CASREIGGDNEQFF. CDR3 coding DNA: TGTGCCAGCAGAGAAATTGGGGGCGATAATGAGCAGTTCTTC.

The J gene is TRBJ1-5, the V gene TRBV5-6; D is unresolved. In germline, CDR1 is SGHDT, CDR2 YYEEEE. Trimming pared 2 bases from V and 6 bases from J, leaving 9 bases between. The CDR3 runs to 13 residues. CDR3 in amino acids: CASSLGSSQPQHF. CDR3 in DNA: TGTGCCAGCAGCTTAGGATCTAGTCAGCCCCAGCATTTT.

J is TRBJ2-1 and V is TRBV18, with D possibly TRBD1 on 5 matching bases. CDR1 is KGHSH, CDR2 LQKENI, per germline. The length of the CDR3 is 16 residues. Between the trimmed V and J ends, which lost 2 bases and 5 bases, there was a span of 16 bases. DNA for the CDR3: TGTGCCAGCTCACCAGGGATAGGGGATTATAACAATGAGCAGTTCTTC. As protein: CASSPGIGDYNNEQFF.

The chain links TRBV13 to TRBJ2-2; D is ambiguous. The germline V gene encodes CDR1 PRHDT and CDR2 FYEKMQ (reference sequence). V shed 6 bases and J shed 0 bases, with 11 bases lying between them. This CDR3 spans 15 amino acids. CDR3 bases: TGTGCCAGCAGTCCCCCAGAGCCGAACACCGGGGAGCTGTTTTTT. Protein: CASSPPEPNTGELFF.

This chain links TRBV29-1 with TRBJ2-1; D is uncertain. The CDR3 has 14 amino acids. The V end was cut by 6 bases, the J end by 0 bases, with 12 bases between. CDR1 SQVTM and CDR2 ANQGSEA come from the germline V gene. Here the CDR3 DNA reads TGCAGCGTAGTCAGTCTCCTCTCCTACAATGAGCAGTTCTTC. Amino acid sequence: CSVVSLLSYNEQFF.

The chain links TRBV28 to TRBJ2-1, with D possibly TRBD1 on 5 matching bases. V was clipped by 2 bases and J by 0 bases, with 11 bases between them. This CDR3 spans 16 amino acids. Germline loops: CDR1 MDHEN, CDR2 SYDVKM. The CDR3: CASSLNRLYSYNEQFF. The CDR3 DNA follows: TGTGCCAGCAGTTTAAACAGGTTATACTCCTACAATGAGCAGTTCTTC.

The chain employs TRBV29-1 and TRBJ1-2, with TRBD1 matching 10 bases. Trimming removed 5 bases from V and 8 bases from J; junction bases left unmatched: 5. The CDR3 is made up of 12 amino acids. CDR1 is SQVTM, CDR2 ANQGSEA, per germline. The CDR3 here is CSVRQGARGYTF. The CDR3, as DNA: TGCAGCGTTAGACAGGGGGCGCGGGGCTACACCTTC.

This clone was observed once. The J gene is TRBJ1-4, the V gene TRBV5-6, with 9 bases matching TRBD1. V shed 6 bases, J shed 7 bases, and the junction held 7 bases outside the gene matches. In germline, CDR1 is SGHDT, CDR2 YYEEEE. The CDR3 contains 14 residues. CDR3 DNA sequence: TGTGCCAGCACCCCAGGGACAGGGTTTGAAAAACTGTTTTTT. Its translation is CASTPGTGFEKLFF.

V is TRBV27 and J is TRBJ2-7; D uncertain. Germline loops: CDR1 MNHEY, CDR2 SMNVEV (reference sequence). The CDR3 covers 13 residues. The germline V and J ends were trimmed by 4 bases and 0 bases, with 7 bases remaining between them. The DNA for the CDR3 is TGTGCCAGCAGTTACCGCGGCTCCTACGAGCAGTACTTC. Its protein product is CASSYRGSYEQYF.

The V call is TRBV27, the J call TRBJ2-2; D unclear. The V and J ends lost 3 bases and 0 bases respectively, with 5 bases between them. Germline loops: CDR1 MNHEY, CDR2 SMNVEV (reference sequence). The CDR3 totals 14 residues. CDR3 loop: CASSFGANTGELFF. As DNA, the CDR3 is TGTGCCAGCAGTTTTGGAGCGAACACCGGGGAGCTGTTTTTT.

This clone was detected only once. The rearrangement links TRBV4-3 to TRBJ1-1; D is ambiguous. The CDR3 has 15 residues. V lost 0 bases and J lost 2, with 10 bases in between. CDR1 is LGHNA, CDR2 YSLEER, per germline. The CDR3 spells CASSQEPEANTEAFF. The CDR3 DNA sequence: TGCGCCAGCAGCCAAGAACCGGAGGCCAACACTGAAGCTTTCTTT.

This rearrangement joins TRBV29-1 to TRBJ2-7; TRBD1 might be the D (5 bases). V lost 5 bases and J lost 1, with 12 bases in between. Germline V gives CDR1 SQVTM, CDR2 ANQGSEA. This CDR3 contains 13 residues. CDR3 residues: CSVTKGLSYEQYF. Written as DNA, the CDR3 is TGCAGCGTTACTAAGGGGTTATCCTACGAGCAGTACTTC.

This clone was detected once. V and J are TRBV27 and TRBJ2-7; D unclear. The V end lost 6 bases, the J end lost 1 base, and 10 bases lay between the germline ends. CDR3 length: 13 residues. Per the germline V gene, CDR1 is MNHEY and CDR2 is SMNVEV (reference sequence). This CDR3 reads CASSLAESYEQYF. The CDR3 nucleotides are TGTGCCAGCAGCCTCGCGGAGTCCTACGAGCAGTACTTC.

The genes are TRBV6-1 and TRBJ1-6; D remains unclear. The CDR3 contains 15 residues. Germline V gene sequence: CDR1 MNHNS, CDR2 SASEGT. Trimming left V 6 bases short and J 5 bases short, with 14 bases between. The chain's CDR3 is CASSVREGNNSPLHF. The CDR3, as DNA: TGTGCCAGCAGCGTCCGTGAGGGTAATAATTCACCCCTCCACTTT.

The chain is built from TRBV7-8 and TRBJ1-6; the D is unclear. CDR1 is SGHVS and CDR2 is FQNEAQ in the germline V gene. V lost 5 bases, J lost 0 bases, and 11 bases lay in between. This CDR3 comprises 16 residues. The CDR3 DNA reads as TGTGCCAGCAGCGCCCAGGATAGCTCCTATAATTCACCCCTCCACTTT. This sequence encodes CASSAQDSSYNSPLHF.

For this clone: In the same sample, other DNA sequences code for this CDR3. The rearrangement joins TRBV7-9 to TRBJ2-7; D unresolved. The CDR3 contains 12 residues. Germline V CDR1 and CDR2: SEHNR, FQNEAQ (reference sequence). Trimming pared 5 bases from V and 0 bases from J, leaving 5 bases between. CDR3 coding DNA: TGTGCCAGCAGCCCAAGCTCCTACGAGCAGTACTTC. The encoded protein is CASSPSSYEQYF.

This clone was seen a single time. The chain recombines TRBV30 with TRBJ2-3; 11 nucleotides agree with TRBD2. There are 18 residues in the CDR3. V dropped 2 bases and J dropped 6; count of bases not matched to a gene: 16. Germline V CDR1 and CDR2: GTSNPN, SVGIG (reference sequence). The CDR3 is CAWSLIKGLAGGPDTQYF. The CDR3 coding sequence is TGTGCCTGGAGTCTCATAAAGGGGCTAGCGGGAGGCCCGGATACGCAGTATTTT.

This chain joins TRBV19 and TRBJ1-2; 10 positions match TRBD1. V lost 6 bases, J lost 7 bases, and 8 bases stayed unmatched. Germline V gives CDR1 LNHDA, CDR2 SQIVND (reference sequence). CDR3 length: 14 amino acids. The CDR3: CASSPGTGASGYTF. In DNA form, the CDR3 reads TGTGCCAGTAGCCCCGGGACAGGGGCGAGTGGCTACACCTTC.

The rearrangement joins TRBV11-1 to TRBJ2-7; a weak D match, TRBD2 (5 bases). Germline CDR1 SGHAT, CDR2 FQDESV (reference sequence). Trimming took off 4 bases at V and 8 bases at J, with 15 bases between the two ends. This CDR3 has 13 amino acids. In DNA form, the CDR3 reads TGTGCCAGCAGCTCCGGACTCACCGATAAGCAGTACTTC. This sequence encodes CASSSGLTDKQYF.

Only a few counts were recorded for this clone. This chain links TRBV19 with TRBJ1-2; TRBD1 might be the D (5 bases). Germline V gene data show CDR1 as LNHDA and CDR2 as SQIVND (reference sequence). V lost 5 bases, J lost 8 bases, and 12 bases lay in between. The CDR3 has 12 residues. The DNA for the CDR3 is TGTGCCAGTAGTCTCGGCAGGGTGGGCTACACCTTC. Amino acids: CASSLGRVGYTF.

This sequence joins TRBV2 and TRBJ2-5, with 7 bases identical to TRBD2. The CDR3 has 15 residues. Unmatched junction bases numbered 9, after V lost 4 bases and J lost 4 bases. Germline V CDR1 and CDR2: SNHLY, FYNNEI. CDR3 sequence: CASSVLGRDGETQYF. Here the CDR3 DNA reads TGTGCCAGCAGTGTTTTGGGGAGGGATGGAGAGACCCAGTACTTC.